This TCR beta chain was documented in a study of blood T cells in healthy people across ages. Findings and caveats of the study: Since the PBMCs were unsorted, naive and antigen-experienced cells could not be conclusively compared.

A word on this clonotype: The target antigen is unknown.

Primed by a sample-barcoded 5' primer and a J-beta primer mix, a second PCR proceeded for 7 to 11 cycles. The template-switch adaptor, which had 12 random nucleotides, put a tag on each cDNA molecule. TCRdb recomputed calls from the 5' RACE reads with MiXCR, one row per CDR3 protein. The repertoire consists of some 1.4 million distinct CDR3 sequences, with roughly 45% occurring once and the leading ten covering approximately 7.9%. V gave up 4 bases and J gave up 13 bases, with 12 bases separating them. The CDR3 contains 11 residues. Germline CDR1 is SGHDT and CDR2 is YYEEEE. The sample was blood. The receptor's source is a woman aged 18-29 years in good health. This rearrangement joins TRBV5-6 to TRBJ2-1, with unresolved D. Here the CDR3 DNA reads TGTGCCAGCAGCCGGGTAGGTCGACAGTTCTTC. Translation: CASSRVGRQFF.